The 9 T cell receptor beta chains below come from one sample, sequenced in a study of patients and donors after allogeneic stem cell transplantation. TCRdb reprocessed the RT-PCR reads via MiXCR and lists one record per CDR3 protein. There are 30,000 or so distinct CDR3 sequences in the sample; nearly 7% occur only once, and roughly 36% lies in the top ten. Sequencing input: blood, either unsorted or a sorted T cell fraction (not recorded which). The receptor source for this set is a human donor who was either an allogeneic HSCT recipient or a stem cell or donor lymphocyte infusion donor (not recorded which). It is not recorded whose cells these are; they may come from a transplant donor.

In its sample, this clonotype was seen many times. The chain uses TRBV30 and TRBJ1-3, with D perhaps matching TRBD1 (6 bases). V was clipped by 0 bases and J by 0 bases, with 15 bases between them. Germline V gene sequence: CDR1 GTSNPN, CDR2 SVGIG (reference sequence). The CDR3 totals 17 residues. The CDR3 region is CAWSVMGHRRSGNTIYF. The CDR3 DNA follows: TGTGCCTGGAGTGTAATGGGACATCGACGCTCTGGAAACACCATATATTTT.

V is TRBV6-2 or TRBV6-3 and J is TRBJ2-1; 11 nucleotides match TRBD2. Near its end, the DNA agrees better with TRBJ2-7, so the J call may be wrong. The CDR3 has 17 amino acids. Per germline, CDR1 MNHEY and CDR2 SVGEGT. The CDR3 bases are TGTGCCAGCAGTCCAACCTGGGGGACTAGCGGATACAATGAGCAGTACTTC. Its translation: CASSPTWGTSGYNEQYF.

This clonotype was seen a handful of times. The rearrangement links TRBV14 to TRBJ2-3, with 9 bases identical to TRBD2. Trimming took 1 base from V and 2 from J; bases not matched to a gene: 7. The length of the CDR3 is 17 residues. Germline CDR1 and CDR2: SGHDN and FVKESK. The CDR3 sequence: CASSQALTSGTTDTQYF. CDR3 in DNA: TGTGCCAGCAGCCAAGCCCTGACTAGCGGAACCACAGATACGCAGTATTTT.

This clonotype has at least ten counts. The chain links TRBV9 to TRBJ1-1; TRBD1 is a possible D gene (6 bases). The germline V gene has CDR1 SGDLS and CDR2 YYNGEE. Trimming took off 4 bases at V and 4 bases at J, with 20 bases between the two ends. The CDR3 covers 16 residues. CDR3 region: CASSLGGGRSGTEAFF. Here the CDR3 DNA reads TGTGCCAGCAGCCTAGGGGGGGGCCGTTCGGGCACTGAAGCTTTCTTT. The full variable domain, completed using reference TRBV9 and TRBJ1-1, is DSGVTQTPKHLITATGQRVTLRCSPRSGDLSVYWYQQSLDQGLQFLIQYYNGEERAKGNILERFSAQQFPDLHSELNLSSLELGDSALYFCASSLGGGRSGTEAFFGQGTRLTVV.

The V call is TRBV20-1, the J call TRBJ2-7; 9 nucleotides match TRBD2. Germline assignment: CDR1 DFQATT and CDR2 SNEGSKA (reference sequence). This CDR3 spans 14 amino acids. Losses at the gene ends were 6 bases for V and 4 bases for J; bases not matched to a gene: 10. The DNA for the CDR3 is TGCAGTGCCGTGGGGCGGGAGGGCCGGTACGAGCAGTACTTC. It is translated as CSAVGREGRYEQYF.

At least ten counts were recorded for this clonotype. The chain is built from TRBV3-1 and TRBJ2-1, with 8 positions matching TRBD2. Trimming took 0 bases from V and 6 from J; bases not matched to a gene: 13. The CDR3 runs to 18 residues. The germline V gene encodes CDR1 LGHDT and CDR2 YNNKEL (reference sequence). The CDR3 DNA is TGTGCCAGCAGCCAAGATCCCGTTATACTAGCGGCCACCAATGAGCAGTTCTTC. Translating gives CASSQDPVILAATNEQFF.

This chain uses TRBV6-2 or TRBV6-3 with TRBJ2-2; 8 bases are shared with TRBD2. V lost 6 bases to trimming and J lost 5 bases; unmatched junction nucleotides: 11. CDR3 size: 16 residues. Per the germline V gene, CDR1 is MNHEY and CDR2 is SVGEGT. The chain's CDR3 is CASSLSGSRGTGELFF. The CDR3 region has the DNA TGTGCCAGCAGCCTGAGCGGGAGCCGGGGGACCGGGGAGCTGTTTTTT.

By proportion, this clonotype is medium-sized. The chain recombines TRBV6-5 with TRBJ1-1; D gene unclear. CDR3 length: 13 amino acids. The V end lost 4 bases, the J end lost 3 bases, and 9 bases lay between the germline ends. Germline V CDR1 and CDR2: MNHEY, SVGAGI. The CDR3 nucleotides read TGTGCCAGCAGTTTTCGAGACGACACTGAAGCTTTCTTT. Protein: CASSFRDDTEAFF.

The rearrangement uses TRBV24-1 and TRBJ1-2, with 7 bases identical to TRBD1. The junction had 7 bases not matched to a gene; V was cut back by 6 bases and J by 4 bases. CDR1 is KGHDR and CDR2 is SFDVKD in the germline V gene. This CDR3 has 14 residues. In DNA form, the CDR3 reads TGTGCCACCAGTACAGCGACAGGGCCCTATGGCTACACCTTC. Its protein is CATSTATGPYGYTF.